This note documents a single T cell receptor (beta chain) sequence. What it recognizes is unknown. The CDR3 sequence is 12 residues long. TCRdb's copy holds only in-frame clones and misses some; the assay was immunoSEQ multiplex PCR. The sample records approximately 47,000 clones, 60% to 75% being singletons. These data belong to a study of vaccination effects on CD4 cells after COVID-19. At the level of the study: After the second dose, samples were taken at median day 72. The researchers cultured 1.5 million to 2.5 million PBMC per well with 9.5 to 10 IU/ml IL-2 and 8.5 to 10 ug/ml peptides. The study, taken as a whole, reports: Cross-reactivity toward common cold coronaviruses was confined to only 1 of 255 vaccine-induced clones in healthy vaccinees.

Having been cultured for roughly 9 days, the cells underwent CD4+ T cell isolation. All study participants received two doses of BNT162b2 or mRNA-1273 vaccine. Half the medium was replaced with IL-2 medium on days 3 and 7. The material sequenced was CD4+ T cells from PBMCs cultured without peptide, taken after COVID-19 vaccination. This receptor was obtained from a human donor who received a COVID-19 vaccine. The gene calls are TRBV21-1 and TRBJ1-5. TRBV21-1 is given as a pseudogene. CDR3 DNA sequence: TGTGCCAGCCCCGGCTTCAATCAGCCCCAGCATTTT. Its protein is CASPGFNQPQHF.